Each of the 5 T cell receptor beta chains below was sequenced from the same sample in a study of blood T cell repertoires in COVID-19. Assay: immunoSEQ multiplex PCR; the TCRdb copy retains only in-frame clones and omits some. The sample consists of under 95,000 clones, approximately 86% of them appearing once. Sequencing used peripheral blood. All receptors come from a woman between 45 and 65 years old with acute or convalescent COVID-19.

The chain combines TRBV11-2 with TRBJ2-7; D remains unclear. Trimming took 5 bases from V and 6 from J, leaving 20 bases between them. The germline V gene has CDR1 SGHAT and CDR2 FQNNGV. This CDR3 comprises 15 residues. The CDR3 sequence: CASSGQYGGRAEQYF. DNA for the CDR3: TGTGCCAGCAGCGGCCAGTACGGCGGTAGAGCCGAGCAGTACTTC.

The V gene is TRBV7-3, the J gene TRBJ2-1, with 15 bases matching TRBD2. Germline CDR1 and CDR2: SGHTA and FQGTGA. This CDR3 contains 18 residues. V was clipped by 5 bases and J by 6 bases; unmatched bases: 11. The CDR3 spells CASSPIRTSGRAGNEQFF. CDR3 in DNA: TGTGCCAGCAGCCCCATCCGGACTAGCGGGAGGGCCGGCAATGAGCAGTTCTTC.

CDR3 DNA sequence: TGTGCCAGCAGTGACCCCCGACTGGGGGCCGACCTTAACTATGGCTACACCTTC. It is translated as CASSDPRLGADLNYGYTF. The chain has TRBV6-1 and TRBJ1-2, with D maybe TRBD1 (6 bases). Trimming stripped 3 bases from V and 1 base from J, with 21 bases between. The CDR3 is 18 amino acids. Per germline, CDR1 MNHNS and CDR2 SASEGT.

The chain combines TRBV7-2 with TRBJ2-1; D may be TRBD1 (5 bases). CDR1 and CDR2 from the germline V gene are SGHTA and FQGNSA. Between the trimmed V and J ends, which lost 7 bases and 4 bases, there was a span of 11 bases. This CDR3 has 13 amino acids. CDR3 in amino acids: CASTLRGYNEQFF. CDR3 nucleotides: TGTGCCAGCACCCTAAGGGGATACAATGAGCAGTTCTTC.

The chain recombines TRBV7-2 with TRBJ1-5, with D possibly TRBD1 on 5 matching bases. The V gene lost 3 bases and the J gene lost 5 bases, with 11 bases spanning the gap. The CDR3 runs to 14 residues. Looked up from germline, CDR1 is SGHTA and CDR2 is FQGNSA. The DNA of the CDR3 is TGTGCCAGCAGCTTCTGGGAAGGGGATCAGCCCCAGCATTTT. Encoded protein: CASSFWEGDQPQHF.